This TCR beta chain was sequenced for a study of PD-1 blockade in classical Hodgkin lymphoma. General observations from the study: Newly diagnosed patients were said to have less baseline TCR diversity than healthy donors did. Whoever responded completely had baseline diversity much like that seen in newly diagnosed patients.

About this clone itself: Its antigen is undetermined.

All patients relapsed after autologous stem cell transplantation, and brentuximab vedotin exposure varied. The method was immunoSEQ multiplex PCR; TCRdb's version includes in-frame clones alone and lacks a portion of them. This table has 100,000 or so clones, around 89% appearing once. The CDR3 sequence is 15 residues long. V was clipped by 3 bases and J by 2 bases; unmatched bases: 4. Germline V gene sequence: CDR1 SGDLS, CDR2 YYNGEE. The sequence was collected from a human donor with classical Hodgkin lymphoma. The chain links TRBV9 to TRBJ1-3, with 8 bases matching TRBD1. This sample comprised peripheral blood mononuclear cells (PBMCs), obtained before the second cycle of nivolumab. The CDR3 bases are TGTGCCAGCAGCGCCGACAGGGGAACTGGAAACACCATATATTTT. Protein sequence: CASSADRGTGNTIYF.